The text below deals with one T cell receptor (beta chain). The antigen is unknown. The CDR3 runs 15 residues. The V and J ends lost 2 bases and 0 bases respectively, with 9 bases between them. In germline, CDR1 is SGHRS, CDR2 YFSETQ. These data come from a study of cytomegalovirus exposure and HLA in healthy donors. General observations from the study: Clonal expansion was found to be greater in HLA-associated TCR beta chains than in equally common others in a later analysis. In a later analysis, TCR beta V- and J-gene trimming showed a link to a missense DCLRE1C variant. Among donors in an Asian-associated ancestry cluster, a later analysis reportedly found fewer N-insertions than the approximately 700-donor mean.

The study ran its PCR with 60 Vbeta and 13 Jbeta primers. Assay: immunoSEQ multiplex PCR; the TCRdb copy retains only in-frame clones and omits some. The table lists almost 200,000 clones, about 80% of them singletons. The study sampled nominally healthy donors, though unrecorded immune exposures were likely. The J gene is TRBJ2-1, the V gene TRBV5-1; TRBD1 is a possible D gene (5 bases). The source of this sequence is a woman in her twenties or thirties in good health and CMV-seropositive. The source material was PBMCs. The CDR3 bases are TGCGCCAGCAGCTTAGGACACCCCTCCTACAATGAGCAGTTCTTC. Protein: CASSLGHPSYNEQFF.